This paragraph reports one TCR beta chain. V trimming: 10 bases; J trimming: 5 bases; junction bases outside the gene matches: 8. The V gene's germline CDR1 is MNHEY and CDR2 SVGAGI. This CDR3 comprises 13 residues. Original processing notes: Estimation of nucleated cell counts was performed using reference gene primer amplification. Clones were read by immunoSEQ multiplex PCR, and TCRdb kept only the in-frame ones, dropping some. V, J and clone size derive from that table, while D and trimming were established from the DNA sequence. The sample has tens of thousands of clones, roughly 84% seen once. These data are taken from a study of blood T cell repertoires in COVID-19. Background on the study: Samples of COVID-19 (acute and convalescent) were obtained from the United States, Italy and Spain. PBMCs, B-cell-depleted T cells, or T cells provided the cDNA or gDNA that made up the material.

This clonotype originated in a woman aged 60-75 years with acute or convalescent COVID-19. The source material was peripheral blood. The gene calls are TRBV6-5 and TRBJ2-4; 7 nucleotides line up with TRBD1. CDR3 DNA: TGTGCCACCCATAGACAGGGACAAAACATTCAGTACTTC. It codes for CATHRQGQNIQYF.